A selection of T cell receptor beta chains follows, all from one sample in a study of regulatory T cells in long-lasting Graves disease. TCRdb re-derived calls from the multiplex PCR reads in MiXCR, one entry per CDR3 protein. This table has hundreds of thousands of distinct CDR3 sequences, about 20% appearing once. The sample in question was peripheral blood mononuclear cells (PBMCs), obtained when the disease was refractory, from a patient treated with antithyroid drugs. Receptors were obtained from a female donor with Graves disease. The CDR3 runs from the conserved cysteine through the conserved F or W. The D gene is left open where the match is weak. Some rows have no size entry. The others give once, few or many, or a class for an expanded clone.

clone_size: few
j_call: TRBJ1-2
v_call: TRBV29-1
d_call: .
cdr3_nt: TGCAGCGTGAGGGAGTCTTACTATGGCTACACCTTC
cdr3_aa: CSVRESYYGYTF

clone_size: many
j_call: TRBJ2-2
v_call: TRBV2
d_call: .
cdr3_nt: TGTGCCAGCACAGAACGGGGGACGAGCTTTAAGAACACCGGGGAGCTGTTTTTT
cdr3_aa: CASTERGTSFKNTGELFF

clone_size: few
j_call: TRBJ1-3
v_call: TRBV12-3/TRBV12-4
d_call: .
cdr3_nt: TGTGCCAGCAGTTTTGTAGGAAACACCATATATTTT
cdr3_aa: CASSFVGNTIYF

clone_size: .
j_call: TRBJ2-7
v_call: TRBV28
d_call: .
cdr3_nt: TGTGCCAGCAGAGGGGGGACAGAGATTTACGAGCAGTACTTC
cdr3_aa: CASRGGTEIYEQYF

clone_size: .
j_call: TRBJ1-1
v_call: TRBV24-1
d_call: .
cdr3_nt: TGTGCCACCAGTGATTGGCCGCCCCACACTGAAGCTTTCTTT
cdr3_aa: CATSDWPPHTEAFF

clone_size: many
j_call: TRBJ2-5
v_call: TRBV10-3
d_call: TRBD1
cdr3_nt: TGTGCCATCAGTGAGTCTAGACAGGGCCTCCAAGAGACCCAGTACTTC
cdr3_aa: CAISESRQGLQETQYF

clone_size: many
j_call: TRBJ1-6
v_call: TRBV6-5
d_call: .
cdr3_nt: TGTGCCAGCAGTTCCCGCAGAGCCCGTGGCGATTCACCCCTCCACTTT
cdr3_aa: CASSSRRARGDSPLHF

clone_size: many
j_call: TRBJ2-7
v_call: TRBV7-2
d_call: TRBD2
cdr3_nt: TGTGCCAGCAGCTTATTGGTGGCGGGAGGGCCCTACGAGCAGTACTTC
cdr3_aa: CASSLLVAGGPYEQYF

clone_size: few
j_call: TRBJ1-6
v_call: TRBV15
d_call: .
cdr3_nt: TGTGCCACCAGCAGAGGGAGCAGTCGGGATAATTCACCCCTCCACTTT
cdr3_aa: CATSRGSSRDNSPLHF

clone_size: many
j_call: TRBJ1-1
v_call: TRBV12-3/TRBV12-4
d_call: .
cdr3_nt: TGTGCCAGCAGTTTGGGCCCAGAGAACACTGAAGCTTTCTTT
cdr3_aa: CASSLGPENTEAFF

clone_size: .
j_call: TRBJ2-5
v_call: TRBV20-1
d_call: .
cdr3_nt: TGCAGTGCTAGAGATTTCCTACTAGGGGACCAAGAGACCCAGTACTTC
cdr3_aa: CSARDFLLGDQETQYF

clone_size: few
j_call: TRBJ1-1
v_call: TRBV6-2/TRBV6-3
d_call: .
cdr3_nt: TGTGCCAGCAGTTATCCCCACAGAGGAGAAGCTTTCTTT
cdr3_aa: CASSYPHRGEAFF